The 2 T cell receptor beta chains below were found in one sample sequenced in a study of shared T cell receptors in the human thymus. Produced via immunoSEQ multiplex PCR; TCRdb's table is partial and in-frame only. The sample gives some 720,000 clones, over 75% of which show up once; roughly 0.0097% is in the top ten. These records were also assigned to another study, of human thymus T cells.

The specimen was thymocytes. The receptors were gathered from a boy under three years old with a congenital heart defect.

V gene TRBV9 combines with J gene TRBJ1-2; 9 positions match TRBD1. V trimming: 2 bases; J trimming: 8 bases; junction bases outside the gene matches: 1. Germline CDR1 and CDR2: SGDLS and YYNGEE. This CDR3 spans 12 amino acids. CDR3 bases: TGTGCCAGCAGCGTGGGACAGGGCGGCTACACCTTC. Protein product: CASSVGQGGYTF.

V is TRBV27 and J is TRBJ2-1, with TRBD2 identical over 7 bases. With 7 bases clipped from V and 5 bases from J, the junction kept 8 bases outside the gene matches. The CDR3 is 14 residues long. Germline CDR1 MNHEY, CDR2 SMNVEV (reference sequence). CDR3 sequence reads: CASIAPGGDNEQFF. CDR3 bases: TGTGCCAGCATAGCTCCGGGAGGTGACAATGAGCAGTTCTTC.